These 19 T cell receptor beta chains came from one sample sequenced in a study of T cells in Graves' hyperthyroidism and ophthalmopathy. There were TCR beta CDR3 regions amplified from RNA transcripts. In the first-round RT-PCR of the TCR CDR3, the HTBI primer set was used. Via MiXCR, TCRdb re-called the multiplex PCR reads, giving one row per CDR3 protein. The data contain about 600,000 distinct CDR3 sequences, 16% of them singletons. Specimen: blood. These receptors were obtained from a woman aged 40 to 49 with Graves' ophthalmopathy.

This clonotype was seen repeatedly, ten times or more. The genes are TRBV20-1 and TRBJ2-1; the D is unclear. The CDR3 runs to 12 residues. Between the trimmed V and J ends, which lost 3 bases and 1 base, there was a span of 4 bases. Germline CDR1 and CDR2: DFQATT and SNEGSKA (reference sequence). The DNA for the CDR3 is TGCAGTGCTAGCCTTTCCTACAATGAGCAGTTCTTC. This encodes CSASLSYNEQFF.

Many counts were recorded for this clonotype. The rearrangement uses TRBV2 and TRBJ2-7; D may be TRBD1 (7 bases). The V gene's germline CDR1 is SNHLY and CDR2 FYNNEI. The CDR3 is 12 amino acids. V lost 11 bases to trimming and J lost 3 bases, with 14 bases between them. The CDR3 DNA is TGTGCCGGGGGGACAGTTCACTACGAGCAGTACTTC. Translating it yields CAGGTVHYEQYF. The full variable domain, in which reference TRBV2 and TRBJ2-7 provide the parts outside the CDR3, is EPEVTQTPSHQVTQMGQEVILRCVPISNHLYFYWYRQILGQKVEFLVSFYNNEISEKSEIFDDQFSVERPDGSNFTLKIRSTKLEDSAMYFCAGGTVHYEQYFGPGTRLTVT.

This clonotype has a count of ten or more. The chain uses TRBV12-5 and TRBJ1-1; TRBD1 might be the D (5 bases). V dropped 7 bases and J dropped 1 base, with 10 bases sitting between them. Germline-derived CDR1 and CDR2 are LGHNT and FRNRAP. CDR3 length: 13 residues. The CDR3 DNA follows: TGTGCTAGTGCAGGGTACGAGAACACTGAAGCTTTCTTT. It yields the protein CASAGYENTEAFF.

To note about this clonotype: Possible read error: a much larger clone is one base away. The chain links TRBV3-1 to TRBJ1-5; possibly TRBD1 for D (5 bases). This CDR3 spans 18 amino acids. Germline V gene data show CDR1 as LGHDT and CDR2 as YNNKEL (reference sequence). In DNA, the CDR3 is TGTGCCAGCGGCCAAGGGGCCGGGGTCCCTTATAGCAATCAGCCCCAGCATTTT. It specifies CASGQGAGVPYSNQPQHF. Filled out from reference TRBV3-1 and TRBJ1-5, the complete variable domain reads DTAVSQTPKYLVTQMGNDKSIKCEQNLGHDTMYWYKQDSKKFLKIMFSYNNKELIINETVPNRFSPKSPDKAHLNLHINSLELGDSAVYFCASGQGAGVPYSNQPQHFGDGTRLSIL.

This clonotype was recorded a few times. The rearrangement links TRBV24-1 to TRBJ2-1; D is perhaps TRBD1 (6 bases). V was pared by 3 bases and J by 5 bases, with 7 bases between. Germline CDR1 and CDR2: KGHDR and SFDVKD. This CDR3 spans 13 amino acids. This CDR3 is CATSDPGDNEQFF. CDR3 DNA sequence: TGTGCCACCAGTGATCCAGGGGACAATGAGCAGTTCTTC.

This clonotype came up many times. The J gene is TRBJ1-1, the V gene TRBV12-3 or TRBV12-4; TRBD1 is a possible D gene (5 bases). This CDR3 has 14 amino acids. V gave up 6 bases and J gave up 1 base, with 12 bases separating them. CDR3 in DNA: TGTGCCAGCAGCGTGACCGGGGCGAACACTGAAGCTTTCTTT. The encoded protein is CASSVTGANTEAFF.

The rearrangement uses TRBV11-2 and TRBJ2-1; TRBD2 matches at 10 bases. This CDR3 is 15 amino acids long. Unmatched junction bases numbered 9, after V lost 5 bases and J lost 8 bases. Germline CDR1 SGHAT, CDR2 FQNNGV. The CDR3 reads CASSLKRLAGDEQFF. The CDR3 DNA sequence: TGTGCCAGCAGCCTAAAACGACTAGCGGGCGATGAGCAGTTCTTC.

This clonotype has more than one count but fewer than ten. The gene calls are TRBV9 and TRBJ1-4; TRBD1 aligns across 7 bases. Germline values: CDR1 SGDLS, CDR2 YYNGEE. The length of the CDR3 is 15 residues. J was trimmed by 6 bases and V by 7 bases; bases with no gene match: 12. The chain's CDR3 is CASSRGSLIDEKLFF. The CDR3 DNA reads as TGTGCCAGCTCCAGGGGGAGTTTGATCGATGAAAAACTGTTTTTT.

This clonotype has more than one count but fewer than ten. This sequence joins TRBV6-1 and TRBJ2-4; 9 bases agree with TRBD1. This CDR3 contains 13 residues. Losses at the gene ends were 1 base for V and 8 bases for J; bases not matched to a gene: 0. Per germline, CDR1 MNHNS and CDR2 SASEGT. The CDR3 nucleotides read TGTGCCAGCAGTGAAGGACAGGGGGACATTCAGTACTTC. It codes for CASSEGQGDIQYF.

This clonotype was seen ten or more times. The rearrangement links TRBV28 to TRBJ2-1; D is ambiguous. V was trimmed by 5 bases and J by 4 bases, leaving 18 bases between them. Germline assignment: CDR1 MDHEN and CDR2 SYDVKM. The CDR3 consists of 16 residues. The CDR3 nucleotides are TGTGCCAGCAGTGCCTTAGATTCGCAAGCTTACAATGAGCAGTTCTTC. Encoded protein: CASSALDSQAYNEQFF.

The chain links TRBV5-1 to TRBJ2-3, with D perhaps TRBD1 or TRBD2 (5 bases each). This CDR3 has 13 residues. Germline CDR1 reads SGHRS; CDR2 reads YFSETQ. V was shortened by 4 bases and J by 10 bases, with 16 bases between the two germline ends. The CDR3 DNA sequence: TGCGCCAGCAGCGTATCGAGGGAAGGGGCGCAGTATTTT. It translates to CASSVSREGAQYF.

This clonotype was observed many times. The CDR3 nucleotides are TGTGCCAGCAGCCAAGTTGGGGGGGACAATGAGCAGTTCTTC. Translation: CASSQVGGDNEQFF. The V and J genes are TRBV3-1 and TRBJ2-1; TRBD2 aligns across 7 bases. The CDR3 extends over 14 amino acids. Germline CDR1 reads LGHDT; CDR2 reads YNNKEL (reference sequence). Unmatched junction bases numbered 2, after V lost 1 base and J lost 5 bases.

The chain joins TRBV18 to TRBJ2-5; possible D gene TRBD2, 6 bases. The CDR3 covers 14 residues. V lost 5 bases, J lost 5 bases, and 15 bases lay in between. The V gene's germline CDR1 is KGHSH and CDR2 LQKENI. CDR3 DNA sequence: TGTGCCAGCTCATGGACTAAGAGGGTTGAGACCCAGTACTTC. Protein: CASSWTKRVETQYF.

There are many counts of this clonotype. This chain connects TRBV18 to TRBJ1-1; TRBD1 aligns across 10 bases. The germline CDR1 and CDR2 sequences are KGHSH and LQKENI. The CDR3 runs to 13 residues. J was trimmed by 4 bases and V by 4 bases; bases with no gene match: 0. The DNA of the CDR3 is TGTGCCAGCTCACGGACAGGGGGCACTGAAGCTTTCTTT. Translating gives CASSRTGGTEAFF. Variable domain in full (rest from reference TRBV18 and TRBJ1-1): NAGVMQNPRHLVRRRGQEARLRCSPMKGHSHVYWYRQLPEEGLKFMVYLQKENIIDESGMPKERFSAEFPKEGPSILRIQQVVRGDSAAYFCASSRTGGTEAFFGQGTRLTVV.

This clonotype came up a few times. The chain links TRBV2 to TRBJ2-1; D is perhaps TRBD1 or TRBD2 (5 bases each). This CDR3 is 12 amino acids long. CDR1 is SNHLY and CDR2 is FYNNEI in the germline V gene. Trimming left V 9 bases short and J 3 bases short, with 9 bases between. The CDR3 protein is CASGTFYNEQFF. For the CDR3, the DNA is TGTGCCAGTGGGACGTTCTACAATGAGCAGTTCTTC.

This clonotype occurred once. V usage is TRBV3-1 and J usage is TRBJ1-1, with TRBD1 matching over 8 bases. From germline, CDR1 is LGHDT and CDR2 YNNKEL (reference sequence). The CDR3 is made up of 16 amino acids. V lost 1 base, J lost 1 base, and 5 bases stayed unmatched. CDR3 sequence (DNA): TGTGCCAGCAGCCAAGCCGGGACAGGTCCGAACACTGAAGCTTTCTTT. This translates into CASSQAGTGPNTEAFF.

This clonotype turned up a few times. V and J are TRBV28 and TRBJ1-4, with TRBD1 matching over 11 bases. The germline V gene has CDR1 MDHEN and CDR2 SYDVKM. Germline trimming cut 4 bases from V and 10 bases from J; bases unmatched to any gene: 11. The CDR3 has 16 amino acids. The CDR3, as DNA: TGTGCCAGCAGTTACTATCAAACGGGACAGGGGGGAAAACTGTTTTTT. Its protein is CASSYYQTGQGGKLFF.

This clonotype occurred many times. The chain joins TRBV28 to TRBJ2-1; D not certain. Germline V lookup: CDR1 MDHEN, CDR2 SYDVKM. The CDR3 loop spans 17 amino acids. V was clipped by 8 bases and J by 1 base, with 21 bases between them. CDR3 nucleotides: TGTGCCAGCCCAGACTCTAGTACCATAGGATCCTACAATGAGCAGTTCTTC. This codes for CASPDSSTIGSYNEQFF.

This CDR3 is CASSEWGQGVTGELFF. The CDR3 bases are TGTGCCAGCAGTGAGTGGGGACAGGGCGTCACCGGGGAGCTGTTTTTT. The genes are TRBV6-1 and TRBJ2-2; 9 bases map to TRBD1. Trimming took 3 bases from V and 4 from J; bases not matched to a gene: 6. The CDR3 is 16 residues long. CDR1 and CDR2 from the germline V gene are MNHNS and SASEGT.